This paragraph covers one T cell receptor (beta chain) sequence. Trimming shortened V by 5 bases and J by 2 bases, and 6 bases separated the two germline ends. CDR1 LNHDA and CDR2 SQIVND come from the germline V gene (reference sequence). This CDR3 contains 12 residues. The sample originates from a study of technical replicates of blood from several donors. Libraries were prepared by immunoSEQ multiplex PCR; TCRdb keeps only in-frame clonotypes and omits some of them. The sample shows roughly 79,000 clones, over 90% of them seen only once. Source material: T cells isolated from PBMCs. The source of this sequence is a human donor in good health. This sequence joins TRBV19 and TRBJ2-5; no firm D call. Written as DNA, the CDR3 is TGTGCCAGTAGTCCCCATCAAGAGACCCAGTACTTC. Amino acids: CASSPHQETQYF.